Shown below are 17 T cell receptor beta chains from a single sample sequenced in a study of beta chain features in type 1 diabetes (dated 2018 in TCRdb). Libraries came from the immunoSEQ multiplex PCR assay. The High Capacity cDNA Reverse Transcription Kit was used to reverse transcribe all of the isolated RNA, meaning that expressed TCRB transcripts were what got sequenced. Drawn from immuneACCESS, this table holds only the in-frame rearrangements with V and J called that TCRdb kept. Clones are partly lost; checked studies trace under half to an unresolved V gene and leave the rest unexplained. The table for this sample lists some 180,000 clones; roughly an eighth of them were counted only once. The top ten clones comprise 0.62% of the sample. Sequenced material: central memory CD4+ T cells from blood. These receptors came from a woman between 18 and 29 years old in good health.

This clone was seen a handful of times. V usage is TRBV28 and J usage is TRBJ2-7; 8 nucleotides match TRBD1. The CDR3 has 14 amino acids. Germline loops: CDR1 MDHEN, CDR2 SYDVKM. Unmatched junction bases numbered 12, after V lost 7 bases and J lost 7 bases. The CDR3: CASTRDRSLLEQYF. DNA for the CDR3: TGTGCCAGCACCCGGGACAGGTCTTTGTTAGAGCAGTACTTC.

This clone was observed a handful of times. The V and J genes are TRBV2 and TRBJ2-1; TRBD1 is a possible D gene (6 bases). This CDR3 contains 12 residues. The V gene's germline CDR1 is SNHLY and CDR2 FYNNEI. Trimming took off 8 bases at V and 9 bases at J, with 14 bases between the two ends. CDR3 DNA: TGTGCCAGCGAAGGGGGATCTACTGAGCAGTTCTTC. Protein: CASEGGSTEQFF.

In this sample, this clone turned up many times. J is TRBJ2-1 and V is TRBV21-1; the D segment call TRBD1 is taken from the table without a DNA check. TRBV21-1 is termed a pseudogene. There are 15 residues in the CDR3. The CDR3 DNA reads TGTGCCAGCCCACGCTTACAGAGCTCCTACAATGAGCAGTTCTTC. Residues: CASPRLQSSYNEQFF.

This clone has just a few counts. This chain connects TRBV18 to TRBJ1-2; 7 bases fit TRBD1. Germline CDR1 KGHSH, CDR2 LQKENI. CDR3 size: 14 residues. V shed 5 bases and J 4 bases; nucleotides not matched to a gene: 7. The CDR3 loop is CASSSTGELYGYTF. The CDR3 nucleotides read TGTGCCAGCTCATCCACAGGGGAACTCTATGGCTACACCTTC.

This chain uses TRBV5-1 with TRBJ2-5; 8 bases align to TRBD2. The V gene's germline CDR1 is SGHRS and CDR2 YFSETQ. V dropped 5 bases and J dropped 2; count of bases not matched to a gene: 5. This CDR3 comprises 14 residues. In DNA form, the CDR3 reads TGCGCCAGCAGTGATAGCGGGATTCAAGAGACCCAGTACTTC. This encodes CASSDSGIQETQYF.

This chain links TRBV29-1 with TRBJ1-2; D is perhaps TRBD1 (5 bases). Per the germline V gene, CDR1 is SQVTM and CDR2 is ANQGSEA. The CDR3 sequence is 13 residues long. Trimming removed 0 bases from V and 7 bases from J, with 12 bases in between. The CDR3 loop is CSVEEVAGLGYTF. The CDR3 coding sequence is TGCAGCGTTGAAGAAGTAGCAGGGCTTGGCTACACCTTC.

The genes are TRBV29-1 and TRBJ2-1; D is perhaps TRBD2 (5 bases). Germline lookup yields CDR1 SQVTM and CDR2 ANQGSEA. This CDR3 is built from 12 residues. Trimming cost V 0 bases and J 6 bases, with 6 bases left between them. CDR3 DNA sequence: TGCAGCGTTGAAGATCGGGGCAATGAGCAGTTCTTC. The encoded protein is CSVEDRGNEQFF.

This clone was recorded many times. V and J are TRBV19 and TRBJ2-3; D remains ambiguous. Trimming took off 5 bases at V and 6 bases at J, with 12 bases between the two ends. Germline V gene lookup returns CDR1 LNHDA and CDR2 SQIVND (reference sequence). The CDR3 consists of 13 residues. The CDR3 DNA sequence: TGTGCCAGTAGTTGGCAGGCAAAGGATACGCAGTATTTT. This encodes CASSWQAKDTQYF.

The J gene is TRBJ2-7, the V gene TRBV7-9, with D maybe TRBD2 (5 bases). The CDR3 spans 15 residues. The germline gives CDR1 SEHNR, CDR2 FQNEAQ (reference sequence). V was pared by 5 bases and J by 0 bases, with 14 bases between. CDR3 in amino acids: CASSIRTGSSYEQYF. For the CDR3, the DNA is TGTGCCAGCAGCATCAGGACGGGAAGCTCCTACGAGCAGTACTTC.

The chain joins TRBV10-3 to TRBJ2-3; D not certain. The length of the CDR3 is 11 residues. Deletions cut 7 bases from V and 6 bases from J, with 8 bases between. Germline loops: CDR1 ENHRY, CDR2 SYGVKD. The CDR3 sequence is CAITSSDTQYF. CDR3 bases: TGTGCCATCACCTCAAGCGATACGCAGTATTTT.

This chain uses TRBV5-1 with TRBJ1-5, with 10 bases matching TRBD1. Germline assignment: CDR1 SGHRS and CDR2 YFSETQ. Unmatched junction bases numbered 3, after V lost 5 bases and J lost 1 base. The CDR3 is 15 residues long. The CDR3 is CASRGTGASNQPQHF. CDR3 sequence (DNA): TGCGCCAGCAGGGGGACAGGGGCCAGCAATCAGCCCCAGCATTTT.

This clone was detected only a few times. CDR3 sequence: CASSQDERTGEQFF. Written as DNA, the CDR3 is TGTGCCAGCAGCCAAGATGAGAGAACAGGCGAGCAGTTCTTC. The V gene is TRBV4-2, the J gene TRBJ2-1; maybe TRBD1 (5 bases). The CDR3 covers 14 residues. V was clipped by 0 bases and J by 10 bases, with 13 bases between them. The germline gives CDR1 LGHNA, CDR2 YNFKEQ.

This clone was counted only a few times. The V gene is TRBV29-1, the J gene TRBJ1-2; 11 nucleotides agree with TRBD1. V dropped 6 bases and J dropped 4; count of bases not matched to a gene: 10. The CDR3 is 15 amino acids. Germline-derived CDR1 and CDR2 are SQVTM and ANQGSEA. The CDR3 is CSVRKDRGLGYGYTF. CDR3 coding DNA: TGCAGCGTCAGAAAGGACAGGGGGCTTGGCTATGGCTACACCTTC. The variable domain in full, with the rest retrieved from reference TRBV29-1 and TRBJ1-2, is SAVISQKPSRDICQRGTSLTIQCQVDSQVTMMFWYRQQPGQSLTLIATANQGSEATYESGFVIDKFPISRPNLTFSTLTVSNMSPEDSSIYLCSVRKDRGLGYGYTFGSGTRLTVV.

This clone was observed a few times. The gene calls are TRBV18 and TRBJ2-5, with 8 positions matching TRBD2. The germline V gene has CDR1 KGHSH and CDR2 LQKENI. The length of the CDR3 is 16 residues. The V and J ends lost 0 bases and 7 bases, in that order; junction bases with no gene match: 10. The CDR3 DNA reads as TGTGCCAGCTCACCACCGGGCCTAGCGGGTGAAGGGACCCAGTACTTC. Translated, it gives CASSPPGLAGEGTQYF. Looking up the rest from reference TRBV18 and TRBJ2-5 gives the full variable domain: NAGVMQNPRHLVRRRGQEARLRCSPMKGHSHVYWYRQLPEEGLKFMVYLQKENIIDESGMPKERFSAEFPKEGPSILRIQQVVRGDSAAYFCASSPPGLAGEGTQYFGPGTRLLVL.

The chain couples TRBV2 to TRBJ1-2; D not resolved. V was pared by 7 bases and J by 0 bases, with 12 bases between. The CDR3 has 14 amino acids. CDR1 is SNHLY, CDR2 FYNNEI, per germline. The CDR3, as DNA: TGTGCCAGCAAAGAGGGCAATTCTAACTATGGCTACACCTTC. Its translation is CASKEGNSNYGYTF.

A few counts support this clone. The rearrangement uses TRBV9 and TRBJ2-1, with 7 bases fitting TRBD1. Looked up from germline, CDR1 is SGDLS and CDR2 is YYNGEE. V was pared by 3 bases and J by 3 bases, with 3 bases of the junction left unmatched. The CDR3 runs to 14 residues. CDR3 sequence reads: CASSGGQRYNEQFF. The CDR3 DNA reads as TGTGCCAGCAGCGGGGGACAGCGCTACAATGAGCAGTTCTTC.

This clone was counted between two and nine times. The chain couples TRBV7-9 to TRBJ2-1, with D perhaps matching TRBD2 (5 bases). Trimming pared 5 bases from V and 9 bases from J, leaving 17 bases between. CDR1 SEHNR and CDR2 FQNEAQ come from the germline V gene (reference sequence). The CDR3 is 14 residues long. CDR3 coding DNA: TGTGCCAGCAGCCCAGCACTCTCTAGCATTGAGCAGTTCTTC. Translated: CASSPALSSIEQFF.